Presented here are 20 T cell receptor beta chains from one specimen sequenced in a study of a mutant IDH1 vaccine in newly diagnosed glioma. Their antigen targets remain unknown. Time point defined: week 47, end of study. Each dose of the vaccine consisted of 300 ug of mutant IDH1 20-mer peptide, with topical imiquimod. Profiled with immunoSEQ multiplex PCR; TCRdb holds only in-frame clones, not every one. This table holds 58,000 or so clones, over 80% found once. The source material was PBMCs, sampled from a glioma patient whose treatment included an IDH1 peptide vaccine. The receptors were sampled from a woman aged 45-65 years with glioma.

This rearrangement joins TRBV7-2 to TRBJ2-5; D remains unclear. V shed 1 base and J shed 2 bases, with 5 bases lying between them. There are 13 residues in the CDR3. CDR1 is SGHTA, CDR2 FQGNSA, per germline. Here the CDR3 reads CASSLGGQETQYF. CDR3 coding DNA: TGTGCCAGCAGCTTAGGGGGACAAGAGACCCAGTACTTC.

This chain joins TRBV6-1 and TRBJ2-7; D not certain. Trimming shortened V by 0 bases and J by 4 bases, and 10 bases separated the two germline ends. The germline V gene has CDR1 MNHNS and CDR2 SASEGT. This CDR3 contains 14 residues. The chain's CDR3 is CASSEALLLYEQYF. The CDR3, as DNA: TGTGCCAGCAGTGAAGCGCTGCTCCTGTACGAGCAGTACTTC.

The V gene is TRBV9, the J gene TRBJ1-2; 7 bases line up with TRBD1. This CDR3 is 11 amino acids long. Trimming took 7 bases from V and 7 from J; bases not matched to a gene: 4. The germline V gene has CDR1 SGDLS and CDR2 YYNGEE. CDR3 protein: CASSTGRGYTF. CDR3 sequence (DNA): TGTGCCAGCTCGACAGGGCGTGGCTACACCTTC.

This clone counts as medium-sized. The rearrangement uses TRBV4-1 and TRBJ1-2; 7 nucleotides match TRBD1. The CDR3 has 14 residues. V shed 0 bases and J 8 bases; nucleotides not matched to a gene: 6. CDR1 and CDR2 (germline): MGHRA, YSYEKL. In DNA form, the CDR3 reads TGCGCCAGCAGCCAAGATCGCATGACAGGGGGCTACACCTTC. Translating gives CASSQDRMTGGYTF.

The J gene is TRBJ2-1, the V gene TRBV30; 9 bases fit TRBD2. Germline trimming cut 2 bases from V and 4 bases from J; bases unmatched to any gene: 9. The CDR3 has 16 amino acids. CDR1 GTSNPN and CDR2 SVGIG come from the germline V gene (reference sequence). CDR3 DNA sequence: TGTGCCTGGAGTAAAGGAGGGCTAGCGGGGTACAATGAGCAGTTCTTC. Protein product: CAWSKGGLAGYNEQFF.

The V and J genes are TRBV5-4 and TRBJ1-5; maybe TRBD1 (5 bases). The CDR3 spans 15 residues. CDR1 and CDR2 from the germline V gene are SGHNT and YYREEE (reference sequence). Trimming took 4 bases from V and 1 from J, leaving 12 bases between them. The CDR3 nucleotides are TGTGCCAGCAGCAAGGACCGGGGGAGCAATCAGCCCCAGCATTTT. Its protein is CASSKDRGSNQPQHF.

As to this clone: The same CDR3 can be traced to other DNA sequences in this sample. V gene TRBV5-1 combines with J gene TRBJ1-1, with D hard to call. Germline CDR1 reads SGHRS; CDR2 reads YFSETQ. V was pared by 4 bases and J by 1 base, with 8 bases between. The length of the CDR3 is 13 residues. The CDR3 DNA reads TGCGCCAGCAGCCCACGGGGGAACACTGAAGCTTTCTTT. This sequence encodes CASSPRGNTEAFF.

This chain joins TRBV6-1 and TRBJ2-2; the D is unclear. Trimming removed 7 bases from V and 6 bases from J, with 12 bases in between. The CDR3 sequence is 13 residues long. Germline loops: CDR1 MNHNS, CDR2 SASEGT. CDR3 region: CASIKRGAGELFF. The DNA of the CDR3 is TGTGCCAGCATCAAAAGAGGCGCCGGGGAGCTGTTTTTT.

V and J are TRBV6-5 and TRBJ2-7; TRBD1 might be the D (6 bases). The V and J ends lost 6 bases and 1 base respectively, with 16 bases between them. Germline CDR1 and CDR2: MNHEY and SVGAGI. The CDR3 length is 15 residues. The CDR3, as DNA: TGTGCCAGCAGACCAAGTTTGGGGGCTTCCTACGAGCAGTACTTC. Translating gives CASRPSLGASYEQYF.

This sequence joins TRBV2 and TRBJ1-1; D not certain. Trimming removed 5 bases from V and 1 base from J, with 11 bases in between. The CDR3 has 14 residues. CDR1 and CDR2 from the germline V gene are SNHLY and FYNNEI. Written as DNA, the CDR3 is TGTGCCAGCAGTCTCCTACAGTGGAACACTGAAGCTTTCTTT. Translating it yields CASSLLQWNTEAFF.

This sequence joins TRBV4-3 and TRBJ2-1; TRBD2 matches at 11 bases. CDR3 length: 16 residues. The trim removed 1 base at V and 8 bases at J, leaving 7 bases unmatched. Germline V CDR1 and CDR2: LGHNA, YSLEER. The CDR3 protein is CASSQASSGGSDEQFF. The CDR3 coding sequence is TGCGCCAGCAGCCAAGCTTCTAGCGGGGGGTCCGATGAGCAGTTCTTC.

This chain uses TRBV5-4 with TRBJ1-2; D not certain. Germline CDR1 is SGHNT and CDR2 is YYREEE (reference sequence). The length of the CDR3 is 15 residues. V was trimmed by 1 base and J by 0 bases, leaving 10 bases between them. The CDR3 DNA reads as TGTGCCAGCAGCTTGATCGGGTCGACTAACTATGGCTACACCTTC. This encodes CASSLIGSTNYGYTF.

This chain uses TRBV28 with TRBJ2-7; D is possibly TRBD1 (5 bases). There are 15 residues in the CDR3. The ends were cut back, 7 bases at V and 4 bases at J, with 20 bases in the middle. Looked up from germline, CDR1 is MDHEN and CDR2 is SYDVKM. This chain's CDR3 is CASTPSTVGRYEQYF. The DNA for the CDR3 is TGTGCCAGCACCCCCTCCACTGTGGGGCGGTACGAGCAGTACTTC. Based on the CDR3 plus reference TRBV28 and TRBJ2-7, the full variable domain is DVKVTQSSRYLVKRTGEKVFLECVQDMDHENMFWYRQDPGLGLRLIYFSYDVKMKEKGDIPEGYSVSREKKERFSLILESASTNQTSMYLCASTPSTVGRYEQYFGPGTRLTVT.

The chain is built from TRBV28 and TRBJ1-2; D remains unclear. Germline V gene lookup returns CDR1 MDHEN and CDR2 SYDVKM. The CDR3 runs to 11 residues. Trimming took 4 bases from V and 5 from J, leaving 5 bases between them. The CDR3 coding sequence is TGTGCCAGCAGTTGGTTTTATGGCTACACCTTC. It encodes CASSWFYGYTF.

The chain carries TRBV5-4 and TRBJ2-2; D not resolved. V dropped 6 bases and J dropped 2 bases, with 14 bases sitting between them. This CDR3 region has 15 residues. Per germline, CDR1 SGHNT and CDR2 YYREEE (reference sequence). CDR3 sequence reads: CASTPQGLNTGELFF. CDR3 nucleotide sequence: TGTGCCAGCACCCCACAAGGGCTCAACACCGGGGAGCTGTTTTTT. Complete variable domain (other parts from reference TRBV5-4 and TRBJ2-2): ETGVTQSPTHLIKTRGQQVTLRCSSQSGHNTVSWYQQALGQGPQFIFQYYREEENGRGNFPPRFSGLQFPNYSSELNVNALELDDSALYLCASTPQGLNTGELFFGEGSRLTVL.

The rearrangement joins TRBV5-1 to TRBJ1-1; a weak D match, TRBD1 (5 bases). Germline CDR1 SGHRS, CDR2 YFSETQ. CDR3 length: 14 amino acids. V gave up 2 bases and J gave up 1 base, with 9 bases separating them. The CDR3 reads CASSFSGGNTEAFF. Written as DNA, the CDR3 is TGCGCCAGCAGCTTTTCTGGGGGGAACACTGAAGCTTTCTTT.

CDR3 in DNA: TGTGCCAGCAGCGTAAGAGACGACACTGAAGCTTTCTTT. Its protein product is CASSVRDDTEAFF. V and J are TRBV9 and TRBJ1-1; no definite D call. V dropped 1 base and J dropped 3 bases, with 7 bases sitting between them. The CDR3 is made up of 13 amino acids. The germline gives CDR1 SGDLS, CDR2 YYNGEE. The entire variable domain, with the rest obtained from reference TRBV9 and TRBJ1-1, is as follows: DSGVTQTPKHLITATGQRVTLRCSPRSGDLSVYWYQQSLDQGLQFLIQYYNGEERAKGNILERFSAQQFPDLHSELNLSSLELGDSALYFCASSVRDDTEAFFGQGTRLTVV.

This clone was recorded once. This chain connects TRBV5-1 to TRBJ2-1; weak D call: TRBD1 (5 bases). This CDR3 is 17 amino acids long. V was trimmed by 2 bases and J by 0 bases, leaving 15 bases between them. Germline V gene lookup returns CDR1 SGHRS and CDR2 YFSETQ. CDR3 coding DNA: TGCGCCAGCAGCTTTACCTACCAGGGAAGCTCCTACAATGAGCAGTTCTTC. Protein: CASSFTYQGSSYNEQFF.

This clone showed up just a few times. CDR3 sequence reads: CASSHGGGEAFF. The CDR3 DNA sequence: TGTGCCAGCAGTCACGGGGGGGGTGAAGCTTTCTTT. The rearrangement links TRBV7-6 to TRBJ1-1; D might be TRBD1 (5 bases). This CDR3 is built from 12 residues. In germline, CDR1 is SGHVS, CDR2 FNYEAQ. Trimming cost V 6 bases and J 7 bases, with 12 bases left between them.

This clone appeared once. The DNA for the CDR3 is TGCGCCAGCACGAGGCGTGGCCAAGAGACCCAGTACTTC. Translated: CASTRRGQETQYF. The V gene is TRBV10-2, the J gene TRBJ2-5; no reliable D call. V dropped 7 bases and J dropped 1 base, with 10 bases sitting between them. The germline CDR1 and CDR2 sequences are WSHSY and SAAADI. This CDR3 has 13 amino acids.